This T cell receptor beta chain was sequenced for a study of OX40 agonist ivuxolimab in advanced cancers. The study, taken as a whole, reports: Clonal expansion from baseline to week 6 occurred in both CD4+ and CD8+ T cells. Some nonresponders likewise displayed low normalized T-cell clonal expansion. Not determined was the antigen specificity of the expanded peripheral T cells. Compared with CD4+, CD8+ T cells on average had more expanded clones.

This clone showed up just a few times. Its cognate antigen is unknown. The V and J ends lost 0 bases and 0 bases respectively, with 9 bases between them. This CDR3 has 15 amino acids. The germline gives CDR1 SGHDT, CDR2 YYEEEE. The table came from immunoSEQ multiplex PCR; TCRdb's copy has only in-frame clones and leaves some out. This table holds roughly 7,000 clones, 74% found once. The source of this sequence is an adult with an advanced solid tumor such as melanoma, head and neck, liver or kidney cancer. This sequence joins TRBV5-6 and TRBJ1-1; D is possibly TRBD1 (5 bases). Sequencing was performed on CD4+ or CD8+ T cells sorted from blood, taken in a trial of the OX40 agonist ivuxolimab. The DNA for the CDR3 is TGTGCCAGCAGCTTGGGACAGAACATGAACACTGAAGCTTTCTTT. Protein: CASSLGQNMNTEAFF.